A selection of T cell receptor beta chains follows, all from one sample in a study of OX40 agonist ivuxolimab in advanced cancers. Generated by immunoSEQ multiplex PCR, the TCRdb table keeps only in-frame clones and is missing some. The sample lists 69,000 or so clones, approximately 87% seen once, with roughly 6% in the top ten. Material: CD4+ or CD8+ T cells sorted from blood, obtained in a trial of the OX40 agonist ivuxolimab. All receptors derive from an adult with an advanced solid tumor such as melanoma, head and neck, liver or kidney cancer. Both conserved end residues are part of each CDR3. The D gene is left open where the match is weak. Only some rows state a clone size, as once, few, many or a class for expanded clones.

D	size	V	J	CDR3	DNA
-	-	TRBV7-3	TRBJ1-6	CASSLTGGSNSPLHF	TGTGCCAGCAGCTTAACGGGGGGATCTAATTCACCCCTCCACTTT
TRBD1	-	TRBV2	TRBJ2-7	CASSEAGQVATYEQYF	TGTGCCAGCAGTGAAGCGGGACAGGTGGCTACCTACGAGCAGTACTTC
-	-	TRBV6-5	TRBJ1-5	CASSYGGGPQHF	TGTGCCAGCAGTTACGGGGGAGGGCCCCAGCATTTT
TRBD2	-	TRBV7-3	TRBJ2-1	CASSPNPSGNNEQFF	TGTGCCAGCAGCCCAAATCCTAGCGGGAACAATGAGCAGTTCTTC
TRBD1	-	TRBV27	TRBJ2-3	CASSLGQGRDTQYF	TGTGCCAGCAGTTTGGGACAGGGTCGCGATACGCAGTATTTT
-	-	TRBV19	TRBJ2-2	CASSISSNTGELFF	TGTGCCAGTAGTATTAGTTCGAACACCGGGGAGCTGTTTTTT
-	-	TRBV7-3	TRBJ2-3	CASSPHPGTADTQYF	TGTGCCAGCAGCCCCCACCCGGGGACGGCAGATACGCAGTATTTT
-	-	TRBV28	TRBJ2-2	CASSLIGGHTGELFF	TGTGCCAGCAGTTTAATCGGGGGGCACACCGGGGAGCTGTTTTTT
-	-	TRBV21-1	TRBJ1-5	CASSKTKGQGAGNQPQHF	TGTGCCAGCAGCAAAACTAAAGGACAGGGGGCAGGCAATCAGCCCCAGCATTTT
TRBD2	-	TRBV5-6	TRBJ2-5	CASSLASWEGGETQYF	TGTGCCAGCAGCTTGGCCAGTTGGGAGGGCGGGGAGACCCAGTACTTC
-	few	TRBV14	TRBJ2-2	CASSPRGGQPGTGELFF	TGTGCCAGCAGCCCCAGGGGCGGGCAGCCGGGCACCGGGGAGCTGTTTTTT
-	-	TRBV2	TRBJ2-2	CASKGRGTGELFF	TGTGCCAGCAAGGGCAGGGGTACCGGGGAGCTGTTTTTT
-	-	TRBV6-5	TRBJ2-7	CASGRGSYEQYF	TGTGCCAGCGGACGGGGTTCCTACGAGCAGTACTTC
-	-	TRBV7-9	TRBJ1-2	CASSLGQANYGYTF	TGTGCCAGCAGCTTAGGACAGGCGAACTATGGCTACACCTTC
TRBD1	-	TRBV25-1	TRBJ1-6	CASSEPGQGTTLHF	TGTGCCAGCAGTGAGCCGGGACAGGGTACGACCCTCCACTTT
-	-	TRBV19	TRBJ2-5	CASSIGSRETQYF	TGTGCCAGTAGTATCGGTAGCAGGGAGACCCAGTACTTC
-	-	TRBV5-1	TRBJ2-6	CASSFEHSGANVLTF	TGCGCCAGCAGCTTCGAGCACTCTGGGGCCAACGTCCTGACTTTC
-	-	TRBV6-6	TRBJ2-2	CASSGWRGTGELFF	TGTGCCAGCTCCGGGTGGCGAGGCACCGGGGAGCTGTTTTTT
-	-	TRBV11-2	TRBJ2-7	CASGGSTGYEQYF	TGTGCCAGCGGGGGGTCGACAGGGTACGAGCAGTACTTC
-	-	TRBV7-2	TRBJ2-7	CASSKGGGVLSYEQYF	TGTGCCAGCAGCAAAGGGGGGGGCGTACTCTCCTACGAGCAGTACTTC
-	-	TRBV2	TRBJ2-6	CASLGSPSGANVLTF	TGTGCCAGCTTGGGGTCCCCCTCTGGGGCCAACGTCCTGACTTTC
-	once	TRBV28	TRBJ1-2	CASSLLGDLDYGYTF	TGTGCCAGCAGTTTATTAGGGGACTTGGACTATGGCTACACCTTC
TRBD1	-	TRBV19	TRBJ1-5	CASRKTDRGLSQPQHF	TGTGCCAGTAGAAAGACGGACAGGGGGCTAAGTCAGCCCCAGCATTTT
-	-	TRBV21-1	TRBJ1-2	CASSEDSTSNYGYTF	TGTGCCAGCAGCGAGGACAGTACTAGTAACTATGGCTACACCTTC
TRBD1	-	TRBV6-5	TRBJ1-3	CASSSWGQGNTIYF	TGTGCCAGCAGTTCCTGGGGACAGGGAAACACCATATATTTT
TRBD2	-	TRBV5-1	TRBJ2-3	CASSLAPGLAGGTDTQYF	TGCGCCAGCAGCTTGGCTCCGGGACTAGCGGGGGGTACAGATACGCAGTATTTT
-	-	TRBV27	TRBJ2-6	CASSPTGIPFSGANVLTF	TGTGCCAGCAGCCCAACAGGGATCCCATTCTCTGGGGCCAACGTCCTGACTTTC
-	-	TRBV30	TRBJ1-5	CAWSERQEKYSNQPQHF	TGTGCCTGGAGTGAGCGACAGGAGAAATATAGCAATCAGCCCCAGCATTTT
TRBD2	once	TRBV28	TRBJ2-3	CASSFELAGSTDTQYF	TGTGCCAGCAGTTTCGAACTAGCGGGTAGCACAGATACGCAGTATTTT
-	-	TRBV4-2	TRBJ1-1	CASSPQGSNTEAFF	TGTGCCAGCAGCCCCCAGGGCTCGAACACTGAAGCTTTCTTT
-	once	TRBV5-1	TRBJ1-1	CASRLSAVSNTEAFF	TGCGCCAGCAGACTTTCTGCGGTGTCGAACACTGAAGCTTTCTTT
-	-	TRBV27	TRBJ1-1	CASSRKGGRIPEAFF	TGTGCCAGCAGTCGAAAGGGGGGTAGGATACCTGAAGCTTTCTTT
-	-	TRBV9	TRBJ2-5	CASSVGPPGGEQYF	TGTGCCAGCAGCGTAGGGCCCCCAGGGGGGGAGCAGTACTTC
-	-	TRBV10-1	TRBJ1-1	CASSESGRGGTEAFF	TGCGCCAGCAGTGAGTCGGGGCGGGGGGGGACTGAAGCTTTCTTT
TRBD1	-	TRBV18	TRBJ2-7	CASSPLGTGDEQYF	TGTGCCAGCTCACCACTTGGGACAGGGGACGAGCAGTACTTC
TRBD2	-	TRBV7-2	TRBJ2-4	CASSLSLAGDNIQYF	TGTGCCAGCAGCTTGAGCTTAGCGGGAGACAACATTCAGTACTTC
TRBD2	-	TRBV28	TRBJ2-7	CASSRGGGTKYEQYF	TGTGCCAGCAGTCGTGGCGGGGGTACCAAATACGAGCAGTACTTC
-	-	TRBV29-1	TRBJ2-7	CSVGGVRSVTFEQYF	TGCAGCGTGGGGGGAGTGAGGTCTGTTACGTTCGAGCAGTACTTC
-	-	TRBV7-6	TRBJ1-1	CASSYSLGDTEAFF	TGTGCCAGCAGCTATTCGTTGGGGGACACTGAAGCTTTCTTT
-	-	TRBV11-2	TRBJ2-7	CASSLNVGIRTYEQYF	TGTGCCAGCAGCTTAAATGTCGGGATCCGCACCTACGAGCAGTACTTC
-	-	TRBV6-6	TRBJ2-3	CASRPLDGHQDTQYF	TGTGCCAGCAGACCTCTGGACGGGCATCAAGATACGCAGTATTTT
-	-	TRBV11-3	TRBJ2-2	CASRLSDGTGELFF	TGTGCCAGCAGGCTATCTGACGGAACCGGGGAGCTGTTTTTT
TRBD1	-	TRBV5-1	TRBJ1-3	CASSTGDGGNTIYF	TGCGCCAGCAGCACAGGGGACGGGGGAAACACCATATATTTT
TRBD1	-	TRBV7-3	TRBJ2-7	CASSSGQGSHEQYF	TGTGCCAGCAGCTCGGGACAGGGGTCCCACGAGCAGTACTTC
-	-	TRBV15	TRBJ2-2	CATSRDAQVGELFF	TGTGCCACCAGCAGAGATGCCCAGGTCGGGGAGCTGTTTTTT
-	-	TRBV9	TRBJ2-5	CASSSKPGRLPWSETQYF	TGTGCCAGCAGCTCAAAGCCGGGACGCCTTCCATGGTCGGAGACCCAGTACTTC
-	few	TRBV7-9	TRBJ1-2	CASSLDIEHYGYTF	TGTGCCAGCAGCCTAGACATTGAACACTATGGCTACACCTTC
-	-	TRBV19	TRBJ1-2	CASSMGGQGGYTF	TGTGCCAGTAGTATGGGGGGACAAGGAGGCTACACCTTC
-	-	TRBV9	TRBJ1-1	CASSPRQTGGTEAFF	TGTGCCAGCAGCCCCAGACAGACGGGGGGCACTGAAGCTTTCTTT
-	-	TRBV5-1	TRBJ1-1	CASSLERVRTEAFF	TGCGCCAGCAGCTTGGAGAGGGTTCGGACTGAAGCTTTCTTT
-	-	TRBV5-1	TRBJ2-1	CASSLTINNEQFF	TGCGCCAGCAGCTTGACCATTAACAATGAGCAGTTCTTC
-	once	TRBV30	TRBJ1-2	CAWSGHYGYTF	TGTGCCTGGAGTGGTCACTATGGCTACACCTTC
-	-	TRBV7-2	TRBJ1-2	CASSTWTAYGYTF	TGTGCCAGCAGCACTTGGACAGCCTATGGCTACACCTTC
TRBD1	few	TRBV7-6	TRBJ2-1	CASSSQGREDNEQFF	TGTGCCAGCAGCTCACAGGGGAGAGAGGACAATGAGCAGTTCTTC
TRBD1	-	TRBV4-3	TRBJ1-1	CASSQDIIGTGGRSTEAFF	TGCGCCAGCAGCCAAGATATAATAGGGACAGGAGGCCGGAGCACTGAAGCTTTCTTT
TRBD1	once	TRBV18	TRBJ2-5	CASSPLAGGWETQYF	TGTGCCAGCTCACCACTTGCAGGGGGTTGGGAGACCCAGTACTTC
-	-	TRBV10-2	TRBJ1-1	CASSPRGNTEAFF	TGCGCCAGCAGCCCCAGGGGGAACACTGAAGCTTTCTTT